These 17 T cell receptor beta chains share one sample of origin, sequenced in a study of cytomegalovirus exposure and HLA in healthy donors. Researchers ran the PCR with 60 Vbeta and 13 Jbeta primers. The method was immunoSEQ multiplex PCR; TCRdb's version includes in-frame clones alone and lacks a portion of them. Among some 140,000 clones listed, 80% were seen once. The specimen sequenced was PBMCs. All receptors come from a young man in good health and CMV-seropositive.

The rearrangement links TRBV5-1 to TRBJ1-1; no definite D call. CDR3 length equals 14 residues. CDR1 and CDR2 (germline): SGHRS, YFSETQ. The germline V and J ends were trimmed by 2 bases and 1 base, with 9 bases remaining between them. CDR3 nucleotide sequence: TGCGCCAGCAGCTTTTCCGCGGAGAACACTGAAGCTTTCTTT. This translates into CASSFSAENTEAFF. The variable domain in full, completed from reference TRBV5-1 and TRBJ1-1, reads KAGVTQTPRYLIKTRGQQVTLSCSPISGHRSVSWYQQTPGQGLQFLFEYFSETQRNKGNFPGRFSGRQFSNSRSEMNVSTLELGDSALYLCASSFSAENTEAFFGQGTRLTVV.

The CDR3: CASSLGRSGVNEQFF. The CDR3 DNA reads as TGTGCCAGCAGCTTAGGTAGGTCAGGGGTCAATGAGCAGTTCTTC. J is TRBJ2-1 and V is TRBV13, with D perhaps matching TRBD1 (6 bases). The CDR3 covers 15 residues. Germline V gene data show CDR1 as PRHDT and CDR2 as FYEKMQ (reference sequence). Deletions cut 0 bases from V and 6 bases from J, with 12 bases between.

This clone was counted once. CDR3 bases: TGTGCCAGCAGCTTTTCGGACAGGGGTAAGGGCGAGCAGTACTTC. This codes for CASSFSDRGKGEQYF. The chain is built from TRBV11-2 and TRBJ2-7, with TRBD1 matching 9 bases. Trimming at V came to 3 bases and at J to 6 bases, leaving 9 bases not matched to a gene. In germline, CDR1 is SGHAT, CDR2 FQNNGV. This CDR3 is 15 amino acids long.

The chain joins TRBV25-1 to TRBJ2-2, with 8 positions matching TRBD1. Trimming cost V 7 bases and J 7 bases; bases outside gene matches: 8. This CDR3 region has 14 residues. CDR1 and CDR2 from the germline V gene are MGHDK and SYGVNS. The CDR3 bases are TGTGCCAGCACATTGACAGGGGCGGTCGGGGAGCTGTTTTTT. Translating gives CASTLTGAVGELFF.

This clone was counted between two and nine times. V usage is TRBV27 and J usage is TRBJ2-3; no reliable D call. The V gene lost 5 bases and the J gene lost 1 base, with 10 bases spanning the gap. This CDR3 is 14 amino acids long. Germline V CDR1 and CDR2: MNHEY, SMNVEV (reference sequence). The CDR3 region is CASSHNPRTDTQYF. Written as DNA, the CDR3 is TGTGCCAGCAGTCACAACCCCCGCACAGATACGCAGTATTTT.

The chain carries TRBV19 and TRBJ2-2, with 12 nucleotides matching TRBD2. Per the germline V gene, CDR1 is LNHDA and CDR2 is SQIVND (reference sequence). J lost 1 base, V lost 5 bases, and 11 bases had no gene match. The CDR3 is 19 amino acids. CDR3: CASSGSSGRAFLNTGELFF. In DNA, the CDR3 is TGTGCCAGTAGTGGTTCTAGCGGGAGGGCCTTCCTGAACACCGGGGAGCTGTTTTTT.

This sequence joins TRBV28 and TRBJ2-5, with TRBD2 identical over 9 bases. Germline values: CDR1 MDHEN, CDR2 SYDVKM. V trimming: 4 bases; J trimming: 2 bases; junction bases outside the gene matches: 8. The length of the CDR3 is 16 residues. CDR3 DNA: TGTGCCAGCAGTTCGGTAGCGGGAGTAGGACAAGAGACCCAGTACTTC. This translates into CASSSVAGVGQETQYF.

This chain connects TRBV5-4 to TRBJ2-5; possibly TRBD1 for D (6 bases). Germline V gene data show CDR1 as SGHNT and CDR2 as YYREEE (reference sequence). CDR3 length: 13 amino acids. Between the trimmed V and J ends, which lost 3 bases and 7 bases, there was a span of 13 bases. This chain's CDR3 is CASSSDSPGTQYF. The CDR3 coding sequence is TGTGCCAGCAGCTCGGACAGCCCGGGGACCCAGTACTTC.

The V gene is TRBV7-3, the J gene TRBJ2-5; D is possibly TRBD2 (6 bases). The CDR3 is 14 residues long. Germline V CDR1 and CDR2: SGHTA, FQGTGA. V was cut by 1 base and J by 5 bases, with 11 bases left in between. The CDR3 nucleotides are TGTGCCAGCAGCTTAAAGGGCGGGACGGAGACCCAGTACTTC. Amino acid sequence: CASSLKGGTETQYF.

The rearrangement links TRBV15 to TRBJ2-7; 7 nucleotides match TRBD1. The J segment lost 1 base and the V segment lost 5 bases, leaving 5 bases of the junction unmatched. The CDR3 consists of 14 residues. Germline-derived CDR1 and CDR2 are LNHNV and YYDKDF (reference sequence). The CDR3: CATSFRTGSYEQYF. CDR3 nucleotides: TGTGCCACCAGCTTTCGGACAGGATCCTACGAGCAGTACTTC.

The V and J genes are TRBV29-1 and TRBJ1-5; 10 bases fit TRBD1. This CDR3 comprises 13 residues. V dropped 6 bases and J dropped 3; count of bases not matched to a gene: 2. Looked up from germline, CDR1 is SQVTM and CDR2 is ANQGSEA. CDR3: CSVGTGVNQPQHF. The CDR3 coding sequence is TGCAGCGTCGGGACAGGGGTCAATCAGCCCCAGCATTTT.

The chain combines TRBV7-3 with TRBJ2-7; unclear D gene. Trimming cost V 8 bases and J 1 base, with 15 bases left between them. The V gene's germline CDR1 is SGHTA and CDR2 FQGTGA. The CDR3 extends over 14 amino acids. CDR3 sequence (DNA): TGTGCCAGCTCCTATAATTCAGGATCCTACGAGCAGTACTTC. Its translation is CASSYNSGSYEQYF.

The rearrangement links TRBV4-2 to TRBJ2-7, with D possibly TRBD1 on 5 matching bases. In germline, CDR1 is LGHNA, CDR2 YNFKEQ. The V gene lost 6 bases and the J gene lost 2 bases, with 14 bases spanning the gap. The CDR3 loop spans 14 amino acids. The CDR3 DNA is TGTGCCAGCAGATCTGACACGGACACCTACGAGCAGTACTTC. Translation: CASRSDTDTYEQYF.

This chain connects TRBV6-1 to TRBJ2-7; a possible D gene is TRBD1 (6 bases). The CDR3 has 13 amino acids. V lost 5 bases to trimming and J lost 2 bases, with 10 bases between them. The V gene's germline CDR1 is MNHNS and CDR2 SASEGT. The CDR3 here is CASSRDIPYEQYF. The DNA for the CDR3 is TGTGCCAGCAGTCGGGACATACCCTACGAGCAGTACTTC.

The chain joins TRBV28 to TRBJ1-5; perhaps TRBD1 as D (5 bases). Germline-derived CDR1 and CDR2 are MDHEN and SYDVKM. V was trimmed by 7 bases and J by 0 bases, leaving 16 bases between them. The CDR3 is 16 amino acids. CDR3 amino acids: CASTPTGVYSNQPQHF. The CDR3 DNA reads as TGTGCCAGCACACCTACGGGGGTCTATAGCAATCAGCCCCAGCATTTT.

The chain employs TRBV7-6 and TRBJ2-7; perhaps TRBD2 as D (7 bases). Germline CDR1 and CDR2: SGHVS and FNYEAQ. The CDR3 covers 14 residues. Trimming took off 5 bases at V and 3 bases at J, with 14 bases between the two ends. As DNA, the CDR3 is TGTGCCAGCAGCCGTCGGGGGGCAGACTACGAGCAGTACTTC. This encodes CASSRRGADYEQYF.

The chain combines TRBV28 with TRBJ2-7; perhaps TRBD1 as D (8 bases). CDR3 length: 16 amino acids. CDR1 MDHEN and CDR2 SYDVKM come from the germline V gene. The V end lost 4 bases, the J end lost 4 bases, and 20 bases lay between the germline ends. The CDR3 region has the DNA TGTGCCAGCAGTTATCTAGTTGGACAGGGACTATACGAGCAGTACTTC. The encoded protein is CASSYLVGQGLYEQYF.